The T cell receptor beta chain under discussion was sequenced for a study of T cells in localized non-small cell lung cancer. The study, taken as a whole, reports: Multi-region tumor sequencing was not done, so intratumor heterogeneity could not be excluded. Of the top 100 tumor clones, median approximately 50 were in adjacent lung, 25 to 35 among its top 100. Clonality peaked in uninvolved adjacent lung rather than tumor.

On this clone: Its antigen is undetermined.

The repertoire was sequenced with immunoSEQ multiplex PCR; TCRdb's copy has only in-frame clones and lacks some. The sample has a few hundred clones, around a third seen once; the top ten hold about 12%. The germline V gene encodes CDR1 MNHGY and CDR2 SAAAGT. The CDR3 has 18 residues. V lost 2 bases, J lost 0 bases, and 4 bases stayed unmatched. This specimen consisted of lung tumor tissue, obtained before any cancer treatment. The TCR originated in a man aged 35 to 69 with stage III lung adenocarcinoma. This rearrangement joins TRBV6-8 to TRBJ2-5; 15 bases agree with TRBD2. CDR3 DNA: TGTGCCAGCAGTTACGGACTAGCGGGGGGGCCGTACCAAGAGACCCAGTACTTC. Its translation: CASSYGLAGGPYQETQYF.